Below are 7 T cell receptor beta chains sequenced from a single sample in a study of OX40 agonist ivuxolimab in advanced cancers. TCRdb's table, derived via immunoSEQ multiplex PCR, lists solely in-frame clones and lacks some. The sample includes 130,000 or so clones, 90% of them seen just once. Sequenced here: CD4+ or CD8+ T cells sorted from blood, sampled in a trial of the OX40 agonist ivuxolimab. The receptors were gathered from an adult with an advanced solid tumor such as melanoma, head and neck, liver or kidney cancer.

The genes are TRBV6-6 and TRBJ1-1; weak D call: TRBD1 (6 bases). Per the germline V gene, CDR1 is MNHNY and CDR2 is SVGAGI (reference sequence). The V end lost 2 bases, the J end lost 4 bases, and 11 bases lay between the germline ends. CDR3 size: 14 residues. CDR3 bases: TGTGCCAGCAGTTACCCCGAGGGGGGCACTGAAGCTTTCTTT. Translating gives CASSYPEGGTEAFF.

In regard to this clone: Other nucleotide sequences in the sample specify the same CDR3. The chain combines TRBV6-5 with TRBJ1-1; possibly TRBD1 for D (5 bases). Trimming cost V 0 bases and J 4 bases, with 9 bases left between them. Germline lookup yields CDR1 MNHEY and CDR2 SVGAGI. CDR3 length equals 14 residues. The DNA for the CDR3 is TGTGCCAGCAGTTACTCGAGGCAGGGCACTGAAGCTTTCTTT. It translates to CASSYSRQGTEAFF.

The chain couples TRBV10-1 to TRBJ2-4; no definite D call. This CDR3 contains 13 residues. The ends were cut back, 9 bases at V and 0 bases at J, with 9 bases in the middle. Germline lookup yields CDR1 WNHNN and CDR2 SYGVQD (reference sequence). CDR3 in DNA: TGCGCCAGTATTAAACTAGCCAAAAACATTCAGTACTTC. It encodes CASIKLAKNIQYF.

This sequence joins TRBV9 and TRBJ2-5; unclear D gene. Trimming took 2 bases from V and 4 from J, leaving 9 bases between them. CDR1 is SGDLS and CDR2 is YYNGEE in the germline V gene. The CDR3 has 13 amino acids. The CDR3 reads CASSVSVLETQYF. The CDR3 coding sequence is TGTGCCAGCAGCGTCTCAGTCCTAGAGACCCAGTACTTC.

The chain couples TRBV28 to TRBJ1-2; D ambiguous. This CDR3 region has 16 residues. The germline V gene encodes CDR1 MDHEN and CDR2 SYDVKM. V lost 6 bases and J 1 base, leaving 18 bases between the germline ends. CDR3 region: CASRPPIGRSNYGYTF. The DNA for the CDR3 is TGTGCCAGCAGGCCTCCAATCGGCCGGAGTAACTATGGCTACACCTTC.

The chain combines TRBV10-2 with TRBJ1-1; 7 nucleotides line up with TRBD1. The trim removed 3 bases at V and 3 bases at J, leaving 10 bases unmatched. The germline CDR1 and CDR2 sequences are WSHSY and SAAADI. There are 16 residues in the CDR3. CDR3 nucleotides: TGCGCCAGCAGTGAACGGGCAGGGGGTTCTGACACTGAAGCTTTCTTT. It is translated as CASSERAGGSDTEAFF.

This chain uses TRBV4-1 with TRBJ2-1; D may be TRBD1 (6 bases). Trimming shortened V by 4 bases and J by 0 bases, and 13 bases separated the two germline ends. The V gene's germline CDR1 is MGHRA and CDR2 YSYEKL. The CDR3 has 16 residues. The CDR3 bases are TGCGCCAGCAGCCTTCTACAGGGAGACTCCTACAATGAGCAGTTCTTC. It specifies CASSLLQGDSYNEQFF.